This TCR beta chain was captured in a study of CD8 T cells in ankylosing spondylitis. This clonotype was seen many times. The antigen is unknown. Study-wide findings and caveats: In ankylosing spondylitis blood, a motif of roughly eight highly homologous TCR beta variants appeared characteristic. Clones linked with disease were CD8+ and fairly uncommon in the peripheral blood. From matched ankylosing spondylitis synovial fluid, disease-linked clones were reportedly recovered at significantly enriched levels.

TCRdb called the 5' RACE reads again in MiXCR, with one record for every CDR3 protein. The data show about 540,000 distinct CDR3 sequences, about 12% seen once. The CDR3 extends over 14 amino acids. J gave up 2 bases and V 6 bases, and 6 bases lay outside the gene matches. This rearrangement joins TRBV12-3 or TRBV12-4 to TRBJ2-7; 8 bases are shared with TRBD1. Sample: blood, either unsorted or a sorted T cell fraction (not recorded which). The TCR comes from a male donor with ankylosing spondylitis. Here the CDR3 reads CASSLGQGTYEQYF. The DNA for the CDR3 is TGTGCCAGCAGCCTCGGACAGGGCACCTACGAGCAGTACTTC.